This T cell receptor beta chain emerged from a study of control samples from healthy donors and cancer patients. TCRdb's copy holds only in-frame clones and misses some; the assay was immunoSEQ multiplex PCR. The sample consists of 2,600 or so clones, around 97% of them appearing once. Trimming left V 7 bases short and J 4 bases short, with 16 bases between. The germline V gene has CDR1 SNHLY and CDR2 FYNNEI. CDR3 size: 14 residues. The receptor's source is a man between 65 and 80 years old with head and neck cancer. Material: PBMCs. The chain links TRBV2 to TRBJ1-2; D might be TRBD1 (6 bases). CDR3 region: CASNSPGTSYGYTF. CDR3 in DNA: TGTGCCAGCAACTCTCCCGGGACAAGCTATGGCTACACCTTC.